This T cell receptor (beta chain) was found in a study of technical replicates of blood from a handful of donors. Generated by immunoSEQ multiplex PCR, the TCRdb table keeps only in-frame clones and is missing some. The sample holds about 83,000 clones, roughly 92% seen once. V lost 5 bases and J lost 3, with 13 bases in between. The CDR3 has 15 residues. Germline CDR1 and CDR2: LNHDA and SQIVND (reference sequence). Sequencing was carried out using T cells isolated from PBMCs. The sequence came from a human donor in good health. The rearrangement uses TRBV19 and TRBJ1-4; D is perhaps TRBD1 (6 bases). As DNA, the CDR3 is TGTGCCAGTAGTTCCTTACAGGGTCCTAATGAAAAACTGTTTTTT. Protein sequence: CASSSLQGPNEKLFF.